These 30 T cell receptor beta chains came from one sample sequenced in a study of blood T cell repertoires in COVID-19 (dated by TCRdb to 2018 to 2021). Libraries were constructed by the immunoSEQ multiplex PCR assay. Not all clones reach the TCRdb copy of this immuneACCESS table, which keeps in-frame sequences only. Checked studies attribute under half of the gap to unresolved V genes and leave the rest unexplained. This sample holds about 250,000 clones; around 82% were observed only once. Roughly 5.8% of the sample lies in the top ten. The sequenced sample was peripheral blood. The receptor source for this set is a man at least 80 years old with acute or convalescent COVID-19.

The rearrangement joins TRBV20-1 to TRBJ2-5; a possible D gene is TRBD1 (6 bases). From germline, CDR1 is DFQATT and CDR2 SNEGSKA (reference sequence). CDR3 length: 11 amino acids. Trimming removed 8 bases from V and 2 bases from J, with 9 bases in between. The CDR3 sequence is CSHRVQETQYF. In DNA form, the CDR3 reads TGCAGTCACAGGGTGCAAGAGACCCAGTACTTC.

The J gene is TRBJ2-3, the V gene TRBV6-2 or TRBV6-3, with 8 positions matching TRBD2. CDR1 and CDR2 (germline): MNHEY, SVGEGT. V shed 3 bases, J shed 5 bases, and the junction held 19 bases outside the gene matches. The CDR3 extends over 19 amino acids. CDR3 amino acids: CASSYRVAGGPPGRDTQYF. The CDR3 bases are TGTGCCAGCAGTTATAGGGTGGCGGGGGGACCCCCAGGGAGAGATACGCAGTATTTT.

The gene calls are TRBV27 and TRBJ2-2; no reliable D call. V was cut by 7 bases and J by 2 bases, with 2 bases left in between. The germline V gene has CDR1 MNHEY and CDR2 SMNVEV (reference sequence). This CDR3 spans 11 amino acids. The CDR3 sequence: CASTNTGELFF. For the CDR3, the DNA is TGTGCCAGCACAAACACCGGGGAGCTGTTTTTT.

V is TRBV5-1 and J is TRBJ2-3; the D gene is possibly TRBD1 (7 bases). The CDR3 covers 13 residues. V was pared by 7 bases and J by 4 bases, with 13 bases between. In germline, CDR1 is SGHRS, CDR2 YFSETQ. The DNA for the CDR3 is TGCGCCAGCGGCCAGGGGGGTCCAGATACGCAGTATTTT. It codes for CASGQGGPDTQYF. Complete variable domain (other parts from reference TRBV5-1 and TRBJ2-3): KAGVTQTPRYLIKTRGQQVTLSCSPISGHRSVSWYQQTPGQGLQFLFEYFSETQRNKGNFPGRFSGRQFSNSRSEMNVSTLELGDSALYLCASGQGGPDTQYFGPGTRLTVL.

This clone was seen just once. This chain uses TRBV14 with TRBJ1-6, with 7 bases identical to TRBD1. Germline V gene sequence: CDR1 SGHDN, CDR2 FVKESK. The CDR3 length is 17 residues. J gave up 7 bases and V 4 bases, and 13 bases lay outside the gene matches. The CDR3 here is CASSPRDRTISNSPLHF. DNA for the CDR3: TGTGCCAGCAGCCCTCGGGACAGAACCATTTCGAATTCACCCCTCCACTTT.

The V gene is TRBV7-6, the J gene TRBJ1-4; 9 bases map to TRBD1. The CDR3 covers 15 residues. Trimming cost V 3 bases and J 5 bases; bases outside gene matches: 4. Germline CDR1 and CDR2: SGHVS and FNYEAQ. The CDR3 spells CASSFGTGRNEKLFF. In DNA, the CDR3 is TGTGCCAGCAGCTTTGGGACAGGGAGAAATGAAAAACTGTTTTTT.

This chain uses TRBV20-1 with TRBJ2-7; TRBD1 agrees at 7 bases. J lost 4 bases, V lost 3 bases, and 6 bases had no gene match. CDR3 length equals 13 residues. CDR1 DFQATT and CDR2 SNEGSKA come from the germline V gene (reference sequence). The CDR3 protein is CSASQGVLYEQYF. The CDR3 nucleotides read TGCAGTGCTAGTCAGGGGGTACTTTACGAGCAGTACTTC.

The chain employs TRBV28 and TRBJ1-5; D perhaps matches TRBD1 (5 bases). The CDR3 is 15 residues long. The V gene's germline CDR1 is MDHEN and CDR2 SYDVKM. V was pared by 4 bases and J by 2 bases, with 12 bases between. As DNA, the CDR3 is TGTGCCAGCAGTTCTATGACAGTGGGCAATCAGCCCCAGCATTTT. Translated, it gives CASSSMTVGNQPQHF.

The V and J genes are TRBV7-6 and TRBJ2-5, with 8 bases that match TRBD1. V lost 5 bases to trimming and J lost 5 bases; unmatched junction nucleotides: 7. Germline CDR1 and CDR2: SGHVS and FNYEAQ. The CDR3 totals 14 residues. CDR3 bases: TGTGCCAGCAGCCGAGACAGGGGATACGAGACCCAGTACTTC. Translating gives CASSRDRGYETQYF.

V and J are TRBV28 and TRBJ2-1; D is possibly TRBD2 (5 bases). The length of the CDR3 is 16 residues. Trimming shortened V by 3 bases and J by 6 bases, and 18 bases separated the two germline ends. Germline V CDR1 and CDR2: MDHEN, SYDVKM. The CDR3 reads CASSFLGGTQGNEQFF. DNA for the CDR3: TGTGCCAGCAGTTTCCTTGGAGGCACACAAGGCAATGAGCAGTTCTTC.

The rearrangement uses TRBV5-6 and TRBJ2-2; 8 positions agree with TRBD1. The CDR3 consists of 15 residues. V gave up 4 bases and J gave up 6 bases; unmatched junction bases: 8. The germline CDR1 and CDR2 sequences are SGHDT and YYEEEE. In nucleotides, the CDR3 is TGTGCCAGCAGCGAACCGACAGGGGCCGCCGGGGAGCTGTTTTTT. The encoded protein is CASSEPTGAAGELFF.

The V gene is TRBV5-1, the J gene TRBJ2-1; TRBD1 is a possible D gene (6 bases). V dropped 4 bases and J dropped 5 bases, with 16 bases sitting between them. Germline-derived CDR1 and CDR2 are SGHRS and YFSETQ. This CDR3 contains 15 residues. DNA of the CDR3: TGCGCCAGCAGCACGCCACCAGGGGTGCACAATGAGCAGTTCTTC. Translated: CASSTPPGVHNEQFF.

The chain carries TRBV6-5 and TRBJ1-4, with 10 bases lining up with TRBD1. Per germline, CDR1 MNHEY and CDR2 SVGAGI. The CDR3 spans 14 residues. V shed 9 bases and J 2 bases; nucleotides not matched to a gene: 3. CDR3 nucleotide sequence: TGTGCCAGTCGGACAGGGGGGACTAATGAAAAACTGTTTTTT. As protein: CASRTGGTNEKLFF.

This chain joins TRBV14 and TRBJ2-5; 7 bases are a match to TRBD2. In germline, CDR1 is SGHDN, CDR2 FVKESK. The CDR3 runs to 14 residues. V trimming: 1 base; J trimming: 9 bases; junction bases outside the gene matches: 8. CDR3 sequence: CASSQAGTSGAQYF. The CDR3 nucleotides read TGTGCCAGCAGCCAAGCCGGCACGAGCGGGGCCCAGTACTTC.

This chain links TRBV28 with TRBJ1-1; D gene uncertain. The CDR3 length is 15 residues. Per germline, CDR1 MDHEN and CDR2 SYDVKM. Trimming left V 4 bases short and J 11 bases short, with 23 bases between. CDR3 sequence reads: CASSSNTLAGVGAFF. CDR3 coding DNA: TGTGCCAGCAGTTCTAACACCCTCGCTGGCGTCGGGGCTTTCTTT.

The chain has TRBV5-5 and TRBJ2-7; 8 nucleotides line up with TRBD2. The junction had 6 bases not matched to a gene; V was cut back by 2 bases and J by 2 bases. Germline assignment: CDR1 SGHKS and CDR2 YYEKEE (reference sequence). This CDR3 spans 15 amino acids. The CDR3 coding sequence is TGTGCCAGCAGCTTCGGCGGGGGGAGCCCCTACGAGCAGTACTTC. Protein product: CASSFGGGSPYEQYF. Using reference TRBV5-5 and TRBJ2-7 for the parts outside the CDR3, the full variable domain is DAGVTQSPTHLIKTRGQQVTLRCSPISGHKSVSWYQQVLGQGPQFIFQYYEKEERGRGNFPDRFSARQFPNYSSELNVNALLLGDSALYLCASSFGGGSPYEQYFGPGTRLTVT.

This clone was observed a handful of times. The chain recombines TRBV2 with TRBJ2-5; tentative D call: TRBD2 (5 bases). This CDR3 has 12 residues. V lost 7 bases to trimming and J lost 5 bases, with 11 bases between them. From germline, CDR1 is SNHLY and CDR2 FYNNEI. The CDR3 sequence is CASTWELETQYF. The CDR3 coding sequence is TGTGCCAGCACTTGGGAGCTTGAGACCCAGTACTTC.

The CDR3 DNA reads as TGTGCCAGCAGCCAAGGGGACACCAGCTCCTACGAGCAGTACTTC. This codes for CASSQGDTSSYEQYF. The chain links TRBV3-1 (or the pseudogene TRBV3-2) to TRBJ2-7; possible D gene TRBD1, 6 bases. Germline V CDR1 and CDR2: LGHDT, YNNKEL (reference sequence). The CDR3 extends over 15 amino acids. The V end was cut by 1 base, the J end by 0 bases, with 10 bases between.

In its sample, this clone was seen once. The chain uses TRBV5-4 and TRBJ1-6; 7 bases are a match to TRBD1. J lost 9 bases, V lost 4 bases, and 16 bases had no gene match. Per germline, CDR1 SGHNT and CDR2 YYREEE (reference sequence). The CDR3 is 17 amino acids. The CDR3 here is CASSQGYTGTVSSPLHF. As DNA, the CDR3 is TGTGCCAGCAGCCAGGGCTATACCGGGACAGTTAGTTCACCCCTCCACTTT.

This clone was detected ten times or more. The sample carries other DNA sequences with the same CDR3. The chain couples TRBV19 to TRBJ1-2; possibly TRBD1 for D (5 bases). V shed 4 bases and J shed 7 bases, with 13 bases lying between them. The CDR3 length is 13 residues. CDR1 is LNHDA and CDR2 is SQIVND in the germline V gene (reference sequence). CDR3 region: CASSTQGLGGYTF. The CDR3 DNA reads TGTGCCAGTAGTACCCAGGGACTGGGTGGCTACACCTTC. The complete variable domain, with remaining parts taken from reference TRBV19 and TRBJ1-2, reads DGGITQSPKYLFRKEGQNVTLSCEQNLNHDAMYWYRQDPGQGLRLIYYSQIVNDFQKGDIAEGYSVSREKKESFPLTVTSAQKNPTAFYLCASSTQGLGGYTFGSGTRLTVV.

The chain is built from TRBV30 and TRBJ1-5; the D gene is possibly TRBD1 (5 bases). The germline CDR1 and CDR2 sequences are GTSNPN and SVGIG (reference sequence). Trimming removed 2 bases from V and 8 bases from J, with 13 bases in between. This CDR3 contains 13 residues. The CDR3 spells CAWSPGPGEPQHF. The CDR3 DNA is TGTGCCTGGAGTCCAGGGCCTGGGGAGCCCCAGCATTTT.

This clone has just one count. The CDR3 loop reads CASSLDRDTDTQYF. In DNA form, the CDR3 reads TGTGCCAGCAGCTTGGACAGGGACACAGATACGCAGTATTTT. The genes are TRBV7-6 and TRBJ2-3, with TRBD1 matching over 8 bases. The germline gives CDR1 SGHVS, CDR2 FNYEAQ. V shed 3 bases and J 2 bases; nucleotides not matched to a gene: 1. The CDR3 runs to 14 residues.

The chain has TRBV6-5 and TRBJ1-5; tentative D call: TRBD1 (5 bases). Germline CDR1 MNHEY, CDR2 SVGAGI. V shed 6 bases and J shed 3 bases, with 9 bases lying between them. The CDR3 length is 13 residues. CDR3 coding DNA: TGTGCCAGCAGACAGGTAAACAATCAGCCCCAGCATTTT. This gives the protein CASRQVNNQPQHF.

J is TRBJ2-1 and V is TRBV7-8; the match to TRBD2 covers 8 bases. J was trimmed by 0 bases and V by 0 bases; bases with no gene match: 7. The CDR3 is made up of 18 amino acids. Germline CDR1 and CDR2: SGHVS and FQNEAQ. CDR3 nucleotide sequence: TGTGCCAGCAGCTTAGCCCCACGGGGGGGGTTCTCCTACAATGAGCAGTTCTTC. This encodes CASSLAPRGGFSYNEQFF.

The gene calls are TRBV19 and TRBJ2-3; 8 nucleotides match TRBD2. V gave up 5 bases and J gave up 3 bases; unmatched junction bases: 7. CDR3 length equals 15 residues. The germline CDR1 and CDR2 sequences are LNHDA and SQIVND (reference sequence). The chain's CDR3 is CASSSRGAGTDTQYF. CDR3 sequence (DNA): TGTGCCAGTAGTTCGCGGGGGGCTGGGACAGATACGCAGTATTTT.

V gene TRBV7-2 combines with J gene TRBJ2-2; TRBD1 matches at 7 bases. The CDR3 consists of 13 residues. The junction had 5 bases not matched to a gene; V was cut back by 6 bases and J by 7 bases. Germline CDR1 is SGHTA and CDR2 is FQGNSA. The CDR3 nucleotides read TGTGCCAGCAGGACAGGGTTCAGCGGGGAGCTGTTTTTT. Protein sequence: CASRTGFSGELFF.

The V and J genes are TRBV28 and TRBJ2-2; unclear D gene. Trimming removed 5 bases from V and 6 bases from J, with 10 bases in between. The germline V gene has CDR1 MDHEN and CDR2 SYDVKM. CDR3 length equals 13 residues. The DNA of the CDR3 is TGTGCCAGCAGTACACCTTCCCCCGGGGAGCTGTTTTTT. It is translated as CASSTPSPGELFF.

The chain links TRBV9 to TRBJ1-3; 9 positions agree with TRBD1. Trimming at V came to 3 bases and at J to 2 bases, leaving 6 bases not matched to a gene. CDR1 SGDLS and CDR2 YYNGEE come from the germline V gene. This CDR3 is built from 16 residues. CDR3 amino acids: CASSGPGTGTGNTIYF. CDR3 nucleotides: TGTGCCAGCAGCGGCCCCGGGACAGGGACTGGAAACACCATATATTTT.

J is TRBJ2-3 and V is TRBV15, with 7 bases matching TRBD2. Germline loops: CDR1 LNHNV, CDR2 YYDKDF (reference sequence). The junction had 6 bases not matched to a gene; V was cut back by 3 bases and J by 6 bases. The CDR3 is made up of 14 amino acids. The CDR3 region has the DNA TGTGCCACCAGCAGCTGGGAGGGCCGTGATACGCAGTATTTT. Translating gives CATSSWEGRDTQYF.

The rearrangement uses TRBV5-8 and TRBJ1-2; D not resolved. CDR3 length equals 14 residues. Germline CDR1 SGHTS, CDR2 YDEGEE. V shed 0 bases and J shed 8 bases, with 14 bases lying between them. The CDR3 bases are TGTGCCAGCAGCTTGGACATCGGGGTTAAAGGCTACACCTTC. Its protein product is CASSLDIGVKGYTF.